The 25 T cell receptor beta chains presented below share a single source sample, sequenced in a study of T cells in Graves' hyperthyroidism and ophthalmopathy. RNA transcripts were the template for amplifying TCR beta CDR3 regions. The HTBI primer set served for first-round RT-PCR of the TCR CDR3. Via MiXCR, TCRdb re-called the multiplex PCR reads, giving one row per CDR3 protein. Among 340,000 or so distinct CDR3 sequences listed, 16% were seen once. The material sequenced was blood. These receptors all stem from a man aged 30 to 45 with Graves' hyperthyroidism.

In its sample, this clonotype was seen a few times. The gene calls are TRBV10-3 and TRBJ2-3; 7 nucleotides match TRBD2. CDR1 and CDR2 from the germline V gene are ENHRY and SYGVKD. The V segment lost 2 bases and the J segment 6 bases; nucleotides outside the gene matches: 5. This CDR3 comprises 14 residues. CDR3 loop: CAISENGEGDTQYF. The CDR3 DNA is TGTGCCATCAGTGAGAACGGGGAGGGGGATACGCAGTATTTT.

This clonotype came up a few times. The chain links TRBV19 to TRBJ2-6, with a tentative D call TRBD2 (5 bases). The CDR3 has 17 residues. Per germline, CDR1 LNHDA and CDR2 SQIVND (reference sequence). V dropped 7 bases and J dropped 0 bases, with 16 bases sitting between them. CDR3 in amino acids: CASTNRGLSSGANVLTF. The CDR3 nucleotides read TGTGCCAGTACCAACCGTGGACTCAGCTCTGGGGCCAACGTCCTGACTTTC.

In its sample, this clonotype was seen many times. The V and J genes are TRBV24-1 and TRBJ2-2, with 10 nucleotides matching TRBD1. CDR3 length equals 14 residues. J gave up 5 bases and V 10 bases, and 6 bases lay outside the gene matches. In germline, CDR1 is KGHDR, CDR2 SFDVKD. CDR3 sequence reads: CATRPGQGTGELFF. The CDR3 DNA follows: TGTGCCACTCGACCGGGACAGGGGACCGGGGAGCTGTTTTTT.

In this sample, this clonotype turned up many times. The rearrangement uses TRBV10-1 and TRBJ2-5, with TRBD2 matching 8 bases. The CDR3 length is 13 residues. V trimming: 4 bases; J trimming: 2 bases; junction bases outside the gene matches: 0. Germline CDR1 is WNHNN and CDR2 is SYGVQD (reference sequence). The CDR3 DNA reads as TGCGCCAGCAGTGCTAGCGGGCAAGAGACCCAGTACTTC. Amino acid sequence: CASSASGQETQYF.

Only a few counts were recorded for this clonotype. The V call is TRBV19, the J call TRBJ2-1; 7 positions agree with TRBD2. This CDR3 has 14 residues. Per germline, CDR1 LNHDA and CDR2 SQIVND (reference sequence). The V segment lost 7 bases and the J segment 5 bases; nucleotides outside the gene matches: 8. CDR3 sequence: CASKEERGHNEQFF. The CDR3 region has the DNA TGTGCCAGTAAGGAGGAGCGGGGACACAATGAGCAGTTCTTC.

At least ten counts were recorded for this clonotype. The genes are TRBV12-3 or TRBV12-4 and TRBJ2-7; possible D gene TRBD1, 5 bases. The CDR3 has 16 amino acids. Trimming pared 10 bases from V and 0 bases from J, leaving 22 bases between. DNA of the CDR3: TGTGCCACCGACCGAAGAGAAGGGGAAAGCTCCTACGAGCAGTACTTC. Its translation is CATDRREGESSYEQYF.

The table lists this clonotype with many counts. The chain uses TRBV12-3 or TRBV12-4 and TRBJ1-2; perhaps TRBD1 as D (6 bases). The CDR3 sequence is 14 residues long. V was pared by 3 bases and J by 6 bases, with 14 bases between. CDR3 coding DNA: TGTGCCAGCAGTTTGAGCGGGGGCTGGAATGGCTACACCTTC. As protein: CASSLSGGWNGYTF.

This clonotype turned up a few times. The chain uses TRBV30 and TRBJ2-1; no definite D call. Germline CDR1 reads GTSNPN; CDR2 reads SVGIG (reference sequence). Trimming shortened V by 3 bases and J by 1 base, and 4 bases separated the two germline ends. The CDR3 is 12 amino acids. The DNA of the CDR3 is TGTGCCTGGAGCCAGTCCTACAATGAGCAGTTCTTC. Translation: CAWSQSYNEQFF.

This clonotype was seen repeatedly, ten times or more. The gene calls are TRBV11-2 and TRBJ2-2, with TRBD2 matching over 9 bases. Germline loops: CDR1 SGHAT, CDR2 FQNNGV. After removal of 6 bases from V and 7 bases from J, the junction contained 9 bases not matched to a gene. The CDR3 covers 15 residues. CDR3 loop: CASSPSGRMVGELFF. CDR3 in DNA: TGTGCCAGCAGTCCGAGCGGGAGGATGGTCGGGGAGCTGTTTTTT. Supplemented by reference TRBV11-2 and TRBJ2-2, the full variable domain reads EAGVAQSPRYKIIEKRQSVAFWCNPISGHATLYWYQQILGQGPKLLIQFQNNGVVDDSQLPKDRFSAERLKGVDSTLKIQPAKLEDSAVYLCASSPSGRMVGELFFGEGSRLTVL.

This clonotype has a count of ten or more. The chain recombines TRBV6-1 with TRBJ2-3, with TRBD2 matching 11 bases. Germline loops: CDR1 MNHNS, CDR2 SASEGT. The CDR3 runs 16 residues. V shed 4 bases, J shed 0 bases, and the junction held 3 bases outside the gene matches. CDR3 bases: TGTGCCAGCAGTGCAAGACTAGCGGGGAGCACAGATACGCAGTATTTT. Encoded protein: CASSARLAGSTDTQYF.

This clonotype has just a few counts. The chain carries TRBV5-8 and TRBJ1-5; 10 bases line up with TRBD1. J was trimmed by 5 bases and V by 4 bases; bases with no gene match: 9. The germline V gene encodes CDR1 SGHTS and CDR2 YDEGEE. This CDR3 spans 16 amino acids. The CDR3 protein is CASSAPGQGLDQPQHF. The CDR3 region has the DNA TGTGCCAGCAGCGCACCGGGACAGGGGCTCGATCAGCCCCAGCATTTT.

At least ten counts were recorded for this clonotype. DNA for the CDR3: TGTGCCAGCAGATGGGGAGGTGAGGGGGATGAGCAGTTCTTC. Translated: CASRWGGEGDEQFF. The V and J genes are TRBV28 and TRBJ2-1; D is possibly TRBD1 or TRBD2 (6 bases each). CDR3 length equals 14 residues. V lost 6 bases, J lost 8 bases, and 17 bases lay in between. The germline gives CDR1 MDHEN, CDR2 SYDVKM.

In its sample, this clonotype was seen many times. The chain carries TRBV14 and TRBJ2-1; TRBD2 is a possible D gene (5 bases). V gave up 0 bases and J gave up 4 bases, with 13 bases separating them. Germline CDR1 is SGHDN and CDR2 is FVKESK. This CDR3 has 16 amino acids. The CDR3 is CASSQDSGLAYNEQFF. CDR3 DNA sequence: TGTGCCAGCAGCCAAGATAGTGGCCTAGCTTACAATGAGCAGTTCTTC.

The table lists this clonotype with many counts. The gene calls are TRBV12-3 or TRBV12-4 and TRBJ2-3, with unresolved D. CDR3 length: 14 residues. V was trimmed by 1 base and J by 6 bases, leaving 11 bases between them. The CDR3 reads CASSLGASRDTQYF. CDR3 bases: TGTGCCAGCAGTTTAGGGGCATCTCGTGATACGCAGTATTTT.

This clonotype was observed at least ten times. This chain links TRBV27 with TRBJ1-6; 8 nucleotides agree with TRBD1. Germline lookup yields CDR1 MNHEY and CDR2 SMNVEV (reference sequence). Trimming took 3 bases from V and 7 from J; bases not matched to a gene: 8. This CDR3 has 16 amino acids. Here the CDR3 DNA reads TGTGCCAGCAGTTTCCGTACGGGACAGGCAAATTCACCCCTCCACTTT. Residues: CASSFRTGQANSPLHF.

This clonotype was counted ten times or more. This chain joins TRBV11-2 and TRBJ2-1; D is unresolved. This CDR3 spans 13 amino acids. V was cut by 5 bases and J by 10 bases, with 15 bases left in between. The germline CDR1 and CDR2 sequences are SGHAT and FQNNGV. CDR3 DNA: TGTGCCAGCAGCCCCTACCGGGCTCCCGAGCAGTTCTTC. Its protein is CASSPYRAPEQFF.

This clonotype was recorded at least ten times. The chain carries TRBV2 and TRBJ2-1; the match to TRBD1 covers 9 bases. The CDR3 runs to 15 residues. CDR1 and CDR2 from the germline V gene are SNHLY and FYNNEI. The trim removed 5 bases at V and 6 bases at J, leaving 8 bases unmatched. For the CDR3, the DNA is TGTGCCAGCAGTAGACAGGGGGGGGTTGTCAATGAGCAGTTCTTC. Protein sequence: CASSRQGGVVNEQFF. Complete variable domain (other parts from reference TRBV2 and TRBJ2-1): EPEVTQTPSHQVTQMGQEVILRCVPISNHLYFYWYRQILGQKVEFLVSFYNNEISEKSEIFDDQFSVERPDGSNFTLKIRSTKLEDSAMYFCASSRQGGVVNEQFFGPGTRLTVL.

There are many counts of this clonotype. This rearrangement joins TRBV6-1 to TRBJ2-1; D possibly uses TRBD1 or TRBD2 (5 bases each). Germline lookup yields CDR1 MNHNS and CDR2 SASEGT. This CDR3 contains 15 residues. Trimming removed 9 bases at V and 1 base at J, with 16 bases between. The CDR3 reads CASLGPGTSYNEQFF. CDR3 DNA sequence: TGTGCCAGTTTGGGCCCCGGGACGTCCTACAATGAGCAGTTCTTC.

A few counts support this clonotype. The rearrangement links TRBV19 to TRBJ2-5; maybe TRBD2 (5 bases). CDR1 is LNHDA, CDR2 SQIVND, per germline (reference sequence). This CDR3 comprises 12 residues. V was shortened by 7 bases and J by 5 bases, with 11 bases between the two germline ends. CDR3 region: CASTSRDETQYF. The DNA of the CDR3 is TGTGCCAGTACCAGCCGGGATGAGACCCAGTACTTC.

This chain joins TRBV29-1 and TRBJ2-7; no clear D. CDR3 length: 12 amino acids. In germline, CDR1 is SQVTM, CDR2 ANQGSEA. V gave up 7 bases and J gave up 5 bases, with 15 bases separating them. The CDR3 is CSASGTFNEQYF. The DNA for the CDR3 is TGCAGCGCATCAGGCACCTTCAACGAGCAGTACTTC.

This clonotype was picked up many times. The chain uses TRBV7-2 and TRBJ2-3; D remains ambiguous. V gave up 3 bases and J gave up 5 bases, with 18 bases separating them. CDR3 length: 16 residues. The germline gives CDR1 SGHTA, CDR2 FQGNSA. The CDR3 loop reads CASSLLPTLPGDTQYF. The CDR3 coding sequence is TGTGCCAGCAGCTTGCTACCGACCCTCCCGGGAGATACGCAGTATTTT.

The chain combines TRBV9 with TRBJ1-6; possible D gene TRBD1, 5 bases. The V gene lost 2 bases and the J gene lost 10 bases, with 7 bases spanning the gap. The CDR3 consists of 12 residues. The germline V gene has CDR1 SGDLS and CDR2 YYNGEE. The CDR3 sequence: CASSVGGSPLHF. The CDR3 DNA is TGTGCCAGCAGCGTGGGGGGGTCACCCCTCCACTTT.

This clonotype appeared a single time. This chain connects TRBV19 to TRBJ1-2, with a possible D match to TRBD1 (6 bases). V was shortened by 5 bases and J by 8 bases, with 18 bases between the two germline ends. The germline gives CDR1 LNHDA, CDR2 SQIVND (reference sequence). The length of the CDR3 is 14 residues. CDR3 in amino acids: CASSPTYRADGYTF. CDR3 nucleotide sequence: TGTGCCAGTAGTCCCACATACAGGGCTGACGGCTACACCTTC.

This clonotype has a single count. The V call is TRBV6-2 or TRBV6-3, the J call TRBJ1-1; D perhaps matches TRBD1 (5 bases). The CDR3 has 17 residues. The ends were cut back, 0 bases at V and 6 bases at J, with 20 bases in the middle. Germline values: CDR1 MNHEY, CDR2 SVGEGT. CDR3 protein: CASSYSGTHRPRAEAFF. Written as DNA, the CDR3 is TGTGCCAGCAGTTACTCCGGGACTCACCGACCGAGGGCTGAAGCTTTCTTT.

In this sample, this clonotype turned up many times. V is TRBV20-1 and J is TRBJ2-3, with D uncertain. Per germline, CDR1 DFQATT and CDR2 SNEGSKA (reference sequence). V lost 7 bases, J lost 2 bases, and 10 bases lay in between. The CDR3 is made up of 12 amino acids. The CDR3 DNA reads TGCAGTGTTGCACGAACCACAGATACGCAGTATTTT. Amino acids: CSVARTTDTQYF.